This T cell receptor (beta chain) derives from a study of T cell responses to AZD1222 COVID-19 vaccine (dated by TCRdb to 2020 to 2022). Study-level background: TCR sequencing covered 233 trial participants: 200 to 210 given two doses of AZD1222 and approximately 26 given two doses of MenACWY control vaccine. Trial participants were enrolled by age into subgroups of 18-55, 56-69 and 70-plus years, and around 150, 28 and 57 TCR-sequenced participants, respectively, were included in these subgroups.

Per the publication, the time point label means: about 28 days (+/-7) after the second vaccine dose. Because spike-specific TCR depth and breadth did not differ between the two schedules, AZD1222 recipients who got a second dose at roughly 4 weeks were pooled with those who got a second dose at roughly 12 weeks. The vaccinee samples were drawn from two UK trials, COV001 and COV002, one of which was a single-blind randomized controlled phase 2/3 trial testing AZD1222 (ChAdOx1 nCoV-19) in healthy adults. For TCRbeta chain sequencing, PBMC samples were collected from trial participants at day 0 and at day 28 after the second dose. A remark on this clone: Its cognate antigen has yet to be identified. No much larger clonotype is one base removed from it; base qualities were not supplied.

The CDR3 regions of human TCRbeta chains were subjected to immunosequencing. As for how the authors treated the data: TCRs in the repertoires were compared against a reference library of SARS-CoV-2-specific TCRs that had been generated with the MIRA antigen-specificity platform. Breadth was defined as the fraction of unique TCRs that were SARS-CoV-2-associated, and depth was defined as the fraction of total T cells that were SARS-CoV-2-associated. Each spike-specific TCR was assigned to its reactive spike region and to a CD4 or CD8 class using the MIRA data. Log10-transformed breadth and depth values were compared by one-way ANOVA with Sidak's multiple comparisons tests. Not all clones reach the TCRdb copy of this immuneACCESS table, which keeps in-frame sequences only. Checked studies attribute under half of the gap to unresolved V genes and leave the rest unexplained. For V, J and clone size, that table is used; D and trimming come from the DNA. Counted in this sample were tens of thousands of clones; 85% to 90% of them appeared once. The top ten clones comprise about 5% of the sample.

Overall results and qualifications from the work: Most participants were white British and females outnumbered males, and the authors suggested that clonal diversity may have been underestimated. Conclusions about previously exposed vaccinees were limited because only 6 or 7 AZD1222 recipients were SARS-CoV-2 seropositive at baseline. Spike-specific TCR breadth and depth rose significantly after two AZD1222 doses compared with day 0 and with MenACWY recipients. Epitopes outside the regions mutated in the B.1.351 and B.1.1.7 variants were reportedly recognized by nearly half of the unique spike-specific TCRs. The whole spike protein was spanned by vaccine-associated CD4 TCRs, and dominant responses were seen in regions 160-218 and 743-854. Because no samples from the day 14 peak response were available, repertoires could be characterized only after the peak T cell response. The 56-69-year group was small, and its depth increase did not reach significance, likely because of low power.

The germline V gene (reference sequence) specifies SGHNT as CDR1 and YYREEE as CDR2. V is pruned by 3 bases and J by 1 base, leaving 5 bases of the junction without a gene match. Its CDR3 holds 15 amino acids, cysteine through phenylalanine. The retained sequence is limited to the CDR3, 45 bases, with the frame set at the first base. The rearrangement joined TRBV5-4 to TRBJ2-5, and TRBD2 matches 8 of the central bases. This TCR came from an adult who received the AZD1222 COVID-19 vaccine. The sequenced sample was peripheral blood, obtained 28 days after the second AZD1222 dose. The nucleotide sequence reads TGTGCCAGCAGCTCGCGGGGGGCTCTCCAAGAGACCCAGTACTTC. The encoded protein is CASSSRGALQETQYF.